What follows is one T cell receptor (beta chain) and its context. This clone appeared a few times. What antigen it recognizes has not been identified. Per-nucleotide qualities are absent, and no much larger clonotype sits a single base away. Trimming at the junction amounts to 5 bases on V and 4 bases on J, and the germline ends lie 8 bases apart. The CDR3 sequence holds 11 residues, the cysteine and phenylalanine included. Solely the CDR3 DNA is kept, with 33 bases framed from the first base. The germline V gene supplies CDR1 SQVTM and CDR2 ANQGSEA. Participants in the prospective study were enrolled through a virtual design, were aged about 18 to 90 years, and lived in approximately 25 United States geographic areas. In the prospective study, participants were assigned to cohorts based on the clinical history participants reported in a screening survey and a study questionnaire. Recovered participants in ImmuneRACE Cohort 3 were defined as having two consecutive negative NP/OP PCR tests, clearance from a healthcare professional, or resolution of symptoms. Each participant in the prospective study had whole blood, serum and a nasopharyngeal or oropharyngeal swab collected by mobile phlebotomists. Additional blood draws and questionnaires over an approximately 2-month period could optionally be provided by prospective study participants. Blood samples from the prospective study were shipped frozen or at room temperature prior to DNA extraction.

TCRbeta CDR3 regions were amplified from genomic DNA using the immunoSEQ Assay, a bias-controlled multiplex PCR. Under the source paper's analysis protocol: Nucleated cell counts per sample were estimated from amplification of reference gene primers within the assay. To quantify the absolute abundance of each unique TCRbeta CDR3 rearrangement, sequence reads were collapsed and filtered. For each sample, productive Simpson clonality was calculated as the square root of Simpson's diversity index over productive rearrangements. TCRdb took this table from immuneACCESS and kept in-frame rearrangements with V and J called. Such tables lack part of the clones; where checked against another copy, unresolved V genes explain under half of the gap, and the rest is unexplained. The V and J calls and clone size were taken over from that table, and D and trimming were inferred from the DNA. The sample yields around 390,000 clones; around 87% were counted once. The ten most abundant clones make up 10% of the sample.

The data were taken from a study of blood T cell repertoires in COVID-19 (dated by TCRdb to the early 2020s). Looking at the study overall: Collaborator samples came from the United States, Italy and Spain and covered acute and convalescent phases of COVID-19. The dataset comprised deeply sampled blood TCRbeta repertoires from subjects exposed to, actively infected with, or recovered from COVID-19. Where HLA class I and class II types were available, the types were taken from metadata supplied by the sample provider, not from assay-based typing. The repertoires were released in a freely available public database intended as a resource for research on the immune response to SARS-CoV-2. The samples were drawn from two sources: the first 160 participants of the ongoing ImmuneRACE study, and about 1,300 subjects contributed by 6 global collaborators. Nearly every sample came with metadata listing a de-identified subject ID, COVID-19 status, age in years and sex. The prospective study material was composed of cDNA or gDNA derived from T cells, B-cell-depleted T cells, or PBMCs. Study-level results and caveats: Clinical and demographic metadata were provided uncurated, with the amount varying by source and participant.

The chain uses TRBV29-1 and TRBJ1-1; no D gene can be assigned with confidence. Material for sequencing was PBMCs or T cells enriched from blood (not recorded which). This TCR was sampled from a woman aged 50 to 60 who had recovered from COVID-19. Here is the DNA: TGCAGCGTTCACAGACGCACTGAAGCTTTCTTT. Its product reads: CSVHRRTEAFF.